This entry lists 32 T cell receptor beta chains sequenced from one sample in a study of T cells expressing NK-cell markers. Reanalyzing the 5' RACE reads, TCRdb keeps one entry per CDR3 protein, without DNA. The sample totals 440,000 or so distinct CDR3 sequences; its top ten clones hold 6% to 8%. The material sequenced was blood T cells: a sorted CD56 or NKG2C T cell subset, CD4+ or CD8+ T cells, or bulk PBMC T cells (not recorded which). The receptors stem from a woman between 18 and 75 years old in good health.

The chain uses TRBV4-1 and TRBJ2-2; TCRdb outputs TRBD1, but without DNA this stays unchecked. Germline V lookup: CDR1 MGHRA, CDR2 YSYEKL. The CDR3 sequence is 15 residues long. The CDR3 reads CASSQEGGYPGELFF.

The genes are TRBV15 and TRBJ2-1; the D gene TCRdb calls, TRBD2, cannot be checked with no DNA. Looked up from germline, CDR1 is LNHNV and CDR2 is YYDKDF (reference sequence). This CDR3 spans 17 amino acids. The CDR3 spells CATSRDMRVLGVNEQFF.

This chain uses TRBV12-3 or TRBV12-4 with TRBJ1-1. The CDR3 contains 15 residues. The chain's CDR3 is CASKSIIWGNTEAFF.

This chain joins TRBV30 and TRBJ2-1; the D gene TCRdb calls, TRBD2, cannot be checked with no DNA. There are 15 residues in the CDR3. Germline values: CDR1 GTSNPN, CDR2 SVGIG (reference sequence). The CDR3 region is CASSKDTSAVNEQFF.

V usage is TRBV28 and J usage is TRBJ1-3; TCRdb names TRBD1, which stays unverified in the absence of DNA. CDR1 is MDHEN and CDR2 is SYDVKM in the germline V gene. The length of the CDR3 is 16 residues. The CDR3 loop reads CASSFGGTYSGNTIYF.

This rearrangement joins TRBV6-5 to TRBJ2-2; TCRdb's D gene call, TRBD1, goes unchecked for lack of DNA. Germline CDR1 reads MNHEY; CDR2 reads SVGAGI. CDR3 length equals 15 residues. Here the CDR3 reads CASSYRTANTGELFF.

V gene TRBV5-1 combines with J gene TRBJ2-4; with no DNA, the TCRdb D assignment of TRBD1 cannot be verified. The germline gives CDR1 SGHRS, CDR2 YFSETQ. This CDR3 is 16 amino acids long. This chain's CDR3 is CASSLSTDIAKTIQYF.

The chain carries TRBV27 and TRBJ1-6; the D call from TCRdb, TRBD1, cannot be confirmed without DNA. The CDR3 spans 15 residues. CDR1 and CDR2 from the germline V gene are MNHEY and SMNVEV (reference sequence). This CDR3 is CASSSWGPKKSPLHF.

The chain recombines TRBV19 with TRBJ2-1; the D call from TCRdb, TRBD1, cannot be confirmed without DNA. Germline V CDR1 and CDR2: LNHDA, SQIVND (reference sequence). The CDR3 runs 17 residues. The CDR3 loop is CASSSTYGTGLYNEQFF.

This CDR3 reads CASSQDPGRSSSYEQYF. This sequence joins TRBV14 and TRBJ2-7. The germline CDR1 and CDR2 sequences are SGHDN and FVKESK. This CDR3 spans 17 amino acids.

The gene calls are TRBV28 and TRBJ2-1. This CDR3 has 12 amino acids. CDR1 MDHEN and CDR2 SYDVKM come from the germline V gene. CDR3 sequence: CASGTSYNEQFF.

The gene calls are TRBV29-1 and TRBJ1-2; TCRdb names TRBD1, which stays unverified in the absence of DNA. The CDR3 sequence is 11 residues long. CDR1 SQVTM and CDR2 ANQGSEA come from the germline V gene. CDR3 sequence reads: CSVAPGDGYTF.

The CDR3 protein is CASSLEVGERGEAFF. The chain uses TRBV5-1 and TRBJ1-1; the TCRdb call, TRBD1, lacks DNA for checking. This CDR3 is built from 15 residues. CDR1 is SGHRS and CDR2 is YFSETQ in the germline V gene. Together with reference TRBV5-1 and TRBJ1-1, the CDR3 gives the full variable domain: KAGVTQTPRYLIKTRGQQVTLSCSPISGHRSVSWYQQTPGQGLQFLFEYFSETQRNKGNFPGRFSGRQFSNSRSEMNVSTLELGDSALYLCASSLEVGERGEAFFGQGTRLTVV.

The chain employs TRBV25-1 and TRBJ2-5; without DNA, the TCRdb call of TRBD2 cannot be checked. CDR1 and CDR2 (germline): MGHDK, SYGVNS. CDR3 length equals 14 residues. The CDR3 protein is CASSGLAGRETQYF. Looking up the rest from reference TRBV25-1 and TRBJ2-5 gives the full variable domain: EADIYQTPRYLVIGTGKKITLECSQTMGHDKMYWYQQDPGMELHLIHYSYGVNSTEKGDLSSESTVSRIRTEHFPLTLESARPSHTSQYLCASSGLAGRETQYFGPGTRLLVL.

The rearrangement uses TRBV4-3 and TRBJ2-1. The CDR3 length is 14 residues. Germline loops: CDR1 LGHNA, CDR2 YSLEER. CDR3 loop: CASSQESAAREQFF.

This chain uses TRBV7-2 with TRBJ1-1; checking the TCRdb D call of TRBD1 is not possible without DNA. The CDR3 is 15 amino acids. CDR1 SGHTA and CDR2 FQGNSA come from the germline V gene. The CDR3 is CASSLGQARNTEAFF. Combining the CDR3 with reference TRBV7-2 and TRBJ1-1 gives the whole variable domain GAGVSQSPSNKVTEKGKDVELRCDPISGHTALYWYRQSLGQGLEFLIYFQGNSAPDKSGLPSDRFSAERTGGSVSTLTIQRTQQEDSAVYLCASSLGQARNTEAFFGQGTRLTVV.

The CDR3 protein is CSASGGQGAYEQYF. V and J are TRBV29-1 and TRBJ2-7; the TCRdb call, TRBD2, lacks DNA for checking. CDR3 length: 14 residues. Germline-derived CDR1 and CDR2 are SQVTM and ANQGSEA.

The J gene is TRBJ2-7, the V gene TRBV7-2; TCRdb lists TRBD1, though no DNA is available to test this call. This CDR3 is 14 amino acids long. CDR1 is SGHTA, CDR2 FQGNSA, per germline. CDR3 sequence reads: CASSLVRDNYEQYF.

V usage is TRBV27 and J usage is TRBJ2-3; without DNA, the TCRdb call of TRBD2 cannot be checked. The germline V gene has CDR1 MNHEY and CDR2 SMNVEV (reference sequence). This CDR3 has 15 amino acids. The CDR3 sequence is CASGRGAGGTDTQYF.

This sequence joins TRBV28 and TRBJ2-3; the TCRdb D gene call, TRBD2, has no DNA to confirm it. The CDR3 spans 22 residues. Germline CDR1 and CDR2: MDHEN and SYDVKM. The CDR3 spells CASSLPGTTNPTGWFSTDTQYF.

This rearrangement joins TRBV11-1 to TRBJ2-7; TCRdb gives TRBD1 as the D gene, but with no DNA this cannot be confirmed. There are 18 residues in the CDR3. Germline V lookup: CDR1 SGHAT, CDR2 FQDESV (reference sequence). CDR3 protein: CASSLGPGGSSLSYEQYF.

The chain links TRBV6-2 or TRBV6-3 to TRBJ2-1; the TCRdb D gene call, TRBD1, has no DNA to confirm it. Germline loops: CDR1 MNHEY, CDR2 SVGEGT. The CDR3 covers 16 residues. The CDR3 here is CASSDQRGQSYNEQFF.

The chain recombines TRBV6-5 with TRBJ1-1; TCRdb lists TRBD1, though no DNA is available to test this call. This CDR3 is 16 amino acids long. Germline-derived CDR1 and CDR2 are MNHEY and SVGAGI. CDR3 protein: CASSYSGRGADTEAFF.

The chain has TRBV5-1 and TRBJ2-7. CDR1 and CDR2 from the germline V gene are SGHRS and YFSETQ. The CDR3 extends over 14 amino acids. The chain's CDR3 is CASSLRRNSYEQYF.

V gene TRBV11-2 combines with J gene TRBJ2-1; TCRdb gives TRBD1 as the D gene, but with no DNA this cannot be confirmed. The CDR3 has 13 residues. Germline CDR1 reads SGHAT; CDR2 reads FQNNGV. The CDR3 sequence is CASSSSRNNEQFF.

The chain links TRBV4-2 to TRBJ1-2; TCRdb gives TRBD1 as the D gene, but with no DNA this cannot be confirmed. Germline assignment: CDR1 LGHNA and CDR2 YNFKEQ. The CDR3 contains 15 residues. The CDR3 loop reads CASSQGQGGDYGYTF.

The CDR3 region is CSAKGQGSYNEQFF. The V call is TRBV20-1, the J call TRBJ2-1; TCRdb's assignment of TRBD1 cannot be checked, as there is no DNA. The CDR3 consists of 14 residues. Germline CDR1 reads DFQATT; CDR2 reads SNEGSKA (reference sequence).

V is TRBV28 and J is TRBJ2-1. The CDR3 contains 15 residues. The V gene's germline CDR1 is MDHEN and CDR2 SYDVKM. The CDR3 is CASSQSGIPYNEQFF. Looking up the rest from reference TRBV28 and TRBJ2-1 gives the full variable domain: DVKVTQSSRYLVKRTGEKVFLECVQDMDHENMFWYRQDPGLGLRLIYFSYDVKMKEKGDIPEGYSVSREKKERFSLILESASTNQTSMYLCASSQSGIPYNEQFFGPGTRLTVL.

The J gene is TRBJ2-5, the V gene TRBV5-1; TCRdb returns TRBD1, unconfirmable since there is no DNA. The CDR3 is 13 amino acids. CDR1 is SGHRS and CDR2 is YFSETQ in the germline V gene. CDR3: CASSPGSSETQYF.

The chain carries TRBV7-9 and TRBJ2-7; TCRdb lists TRBD1, though no DNA is available to test this call. The CDR3 sequence is 15 residues long. CDR1 is SEHNR, CDR2 FQNEAQ, per germline (reference sequence). CDR3 region: CASSLTGGAFGEQYF.

The chain is built from TRBV3-1 and TRBJ2-7; absent DNA, TCRdb's TRBD1 call cannot be checked. The CDR3 loop spans 16 amino acids. In germline, CDR1 is LGHDT, CDR2 YNNKEL (reference sequence). CDR3 protein: CASSQEVTGTPYEQYF.

The CDR3 sequence is CASSRQGWTYNEQFF. The chain has TRBV12-3 or TRBV12-4 and TRBJ2-1; the TRBD1 assignment by TCRdb is unverifiable without DNA. There are 15 residues in the CDR3.